Sequencing of this TCR beta chain was carried out in a study of human T cells and chemical hapten exposure. The overall study: On about 2 cm by about 2 cm of upper inner arm skin, sensitization was performed with 2% DPC. Patients additionally received therapeutic doses of diphenylcyclopropenone on the scalp once a week, and this continued throughout the approximately 26-week study.

At least ten counts were recorded for this clonotype. Unique molecular identifiers were affixed to discrete cDNA molecules within the library. One entry per CDR3 protein results from TCRdb running MiXCR on the RACE reads. Of about 300,000 distinct CDR3 sequences listed, about 5% are singletons. Regarding time point: pre-sensitization, week 0. As to treatment: therapeutic diphenylcyclopropenone sensitization with weekly scalp DPC. Each donor was an alopecia patient between 18 and 70 years of age who qualified for DPC. V dropped 0 bases and J dropped 11 bases, with 7 bases sitting between them. This CDR3 is 11 amino acids long. Germline CDR1 is SNHLY and CDR2 is FYNNEI.

This sequence was found in a woman aged 18-35 years with alopecia areata. Some clones in this sample may be carry-over from other donors' samples. The sequencing here drew on whole blood, taken in connection with sensitization to the hapten diphenylcyclopropenone (DPC). The chain links TRBV2 to TRBJ1-1, with D uncertain. The CDR3 loop is CASSEALLAFF. CDR3 coding DNA: TGTGCCAGCAGTGAAGCGCTTCTGGCTTTCTTT.